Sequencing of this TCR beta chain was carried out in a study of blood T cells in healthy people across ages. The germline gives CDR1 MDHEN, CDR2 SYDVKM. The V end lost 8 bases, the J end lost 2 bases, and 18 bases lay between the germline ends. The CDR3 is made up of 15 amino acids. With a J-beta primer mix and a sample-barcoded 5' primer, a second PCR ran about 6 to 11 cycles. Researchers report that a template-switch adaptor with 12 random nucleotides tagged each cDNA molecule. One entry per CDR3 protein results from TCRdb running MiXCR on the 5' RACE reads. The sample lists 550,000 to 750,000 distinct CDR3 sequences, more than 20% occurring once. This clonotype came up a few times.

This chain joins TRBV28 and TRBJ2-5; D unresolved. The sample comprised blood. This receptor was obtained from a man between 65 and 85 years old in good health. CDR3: CASYPQQGLQETQYF. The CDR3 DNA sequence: TGTGCCAGCTACCCCCAGCAAGGGTTACAAGAGACCCAGTACTTC.